This TCR beta chain derives from a study of blood T cell repertoires in COVID-19. CDR3 length: 16 residues. V was pared by 0 bases and J by 2 bases, with 15 bases between. Per germline, CDR1 GTSNPN and CDR2 SVGIG (reference sequence). Libraries were prepared by immunoSEQ multiplex PCR; TCRdb keeps only in-frame clonotypes and omits some of them. The table lists around 230,000 clones, 81% of them singletons. The TCR originated in a woman aged 80 or over with acute or convalescent COVID-19. The chain links TRBV30 to TRBJ2-3, with D hard to call. The sequenced material came from peripheral blood. The CDR3 reads CAWSVPRAPPTDTQYF. The CDR3 DNA follows: TGTGCCTGGAGTGTACCTCGAGCCCCCCCCACAGATACGCAGTATTTT. The full variable domain, its missing parts supplied by reference TRBV30 and TRBJ2-3, is SQTIHQWPATLVQPVGSPLSLECTVEGTSNPNLYWYRQAAGRGLQLLFYSVGIGQISSEVPQNLSASRPQDRQFILSSKKLLLSDSGFYLCAWSVPRAPPTDTQYFGPGTRLTVL.